What follows are 17 T cell receptor beta chains derived from one specimen sequenced in a study of lymphopenia after photon versus proton radiotherapy. Using immunoSEQ multiplex PCR, the repertoire was profiled, and TCRdb retains in-frame clones only, with some absent. The sample yields 89,000 or so clones, approximately 82% seen once. Sequenced here: peripheral blood, sampled from a patient treated with proton-based radiotherapy. These receptors were obtained from a man aged 55 to 70 with pancreatic cancer.

The chain carries TRBV5-1 and TRBJ2-6, with 9 bases matching TRBD2. CDR1 SGHRS and CDR2 YFSETQ come from the germline V gene. Trimming at V came to 2 bases and at J to 0 bases, leaving 6 bases not matched to a gene. The CDR3 totals 18 residues. CDR3 in DNA: TGCGCCAGCAGCTTAGGACTAGCGCTCTCCTCTGGGGCCAACGTCCTGACTTTC. It specifies CASSLGLALSSGANVLTF.

This clone was seen once. The chain combines TRBV7-9 with TRBJ2-1, with 7 bases aligning to TRBD1. With 11 bases clipped from V and 0 bases from J, the junction kept 7 bases outside the gene matches. This CDR3 spans 14 amino acids. The germline V gene has CDR1 SEHNR and CDR2 FQNEAQ (reference sequence). The DNA of the CDR3 is TGTGCCTCAGGGGCAGGGGGCTCCTACAATGAGCAGTTCTTC. Translation gives CASGAGGSYNEQFF.

The chain combines TRBV7-9 with TRBJ1-5; D is unclear. The CDR3 extends over 13 amino acids. CDR1 is SEHNR, CDR2 FQNEAQ, per germline (reference sequence). The V end was cut by 7 bases, the J end by 0 bases, with 7 bases between. CDR3 protein: CASTGNSNQPQHF. For the CDR3, the DNA is TGTGCCAGCACGGGGAATAGCAATCAGCCCCAGCATTTT.

The V call is TRBV5-1, the J call TRBJ2-7; 7 positions match TRBD2. Germline CDR1 and CDR2: SGHRS and YFSETQ. CDR3 length: 16 residues. Trimming took 0 bases from V and 0 from J; bases not matched to a gene: 6. The DNA of the CDR3 is TGCGCCAGCAGCTTGGCCCCCTCTAGCGGCTCCTACGAGCAGTACTTC. Protein: CASSLAPSSGSYEQYF.

The chain combines TRBV7-2 with TRBJ2-5; no reliable D call. Germline V gives CDR1 SGHTA, CDR2 FQGNSA. There are 16 residues in the CDR3. The V end lost 4 bases, the J end lost 2 bases, and 17 bases lay between the germline ends. The CDR3: CASSSGKTALQETQYF. The CDR3 DNA is TGTGCCAGCAGCTCTGGGAAAACAGCTTTACAAGAGACCCAGTACTTC.

This clone appeared a single time. The chain combines TRBV11-2 with TRBJ1-4; D perhaps matches TRBD1 (6 bases). The germline V gene encodes CDR1 SGHAT and CDR2 FQNNGV. The V end lost 0 bases, the J end lost 8 bases, and 13 bases lay between the germline ends. The CDR3 runs to 15 residues. The CDR3 region has the DNA TGTGCCAGCAGCTTAGATAGGGGGATTGGCGAAAAACTGTTTTTT. Translating it yields CASSLDRGIGEKLFF.

The chain combines TRBV10-2 with TRBJ2-1; perhaps TRBD1 as D (6 bases). CDR3 length: 15 amino acids. CDR1 is WSHSY, CDR2 SAAADI, per germline. Trimming took 2 bases from V and 2 from J, leaving 10 bases between them. CDR3 coding DNA: TGCGCCAGCAGTGAGCTAGGGGGTACCTACAATGAGCAGTTCTTC. It yields the protein CASSELGGTYNEQFF.

A note on this clone: The sample contains more than one DNA sequence encoding this CDR3. The CDR3 here is CASSYFGGSNTEAFF. The CDR3 DNA sequence: TGTGCCAGCAGTTACTTCGGGGGCTCAAACACTGAAGCTTTCTTT. The J gene is TRBJ1-1, the V gene TRBV6-5; possibly TRBD1 for D (6 bases). The ends were cut back, 1 base at V and 2 bases at J, with 11 bases in the middle. The germline V gene encodes CDR1 MNHEY and CDR2 SVGAGI. The CDR3 covers 15 residues.

The chain employs TRBV18 and TRBJ1-1; D perhaps matches TRBD1 (5 bases). The V gene lost 6 bases and the J gene lost 8 bases, with 16 bases spanning the gap. Germline V gene lookup returns CDR1 KGHSH and CDR2 LQKENI. CDR3 length: 13 amino acids. CDR3: CASSPLDTGEAFF. CDR3 nucleotides: TGTGCCAGCTCCCCTCTGGACACCGGCGAAGCTTTCTTT. Full variable domain (rest looked up from reference TRBV18 and TRBJ1-1): NAGVMQNPRHLVRRRGQEARLRCSPMKGHSHVYWYRQLPEEGLKFMVYLQKENIIDESGMPKERFSAEFPKEGPSILRIQQVVRGDSAAYFCASSPLDTGEAFFGQGTRLTVV.

The chain couples TRBV2 to TRBJ1-6; tentative D call: TRBD1 (5 bases). The CDR3 is 13 amino acids. V lost 9 bases, J lost 7 bases, and 13 bases lay in between. The germline CDR1 and CDR2 sequences are SNHLY and FYNNEI. CDR3 loop: CASPPGPNSPLHF. CDR3 DNA sequence: TGTGCCAGTCCTCCGGGACCGAATTCACCCCTCCACTTT. Full variable domain (missing parts from reference TRBV2 and TRBJ1-6): EPEVTQTPSHQVTQMGQEVILRCVPISNHLYFYWYRQILGQKVEFLVSFYNNEISEKSEIFDDQFSVERPDGSNFTLKIRSTKLEDSAMYFCASPPGPNSPLHFGNGTRLTVT.

V and J are TRBV7-2 and TRBJ2-1, with 14 bases fitting TRBD2. The CDR3 is 17 residues long. The germline V gene has CDR1 SGHTA and CDR2 FQGNSA. J lost 6 bases, V lost 4 bases, and 8 bases had no gene match. The CDR3 nucleotides are TGTGCCAGCAGCTCCGGGACTAGCGGGAGATCTCGCAATGAGCAGTTCTTC. Translating gives CASSSGTSGRSRNEQFF.

This rearrangement joins TRBV19 to TRBJ1-2; the D gene is possibly TRBD1 (6 bases). Germline CDR1 LNHDA, CDR2 SQIVND (reference sequence). This CDR3 region has 13 residues. V lost 5 bases and J 5 bases, leaving 12 bases between the germline ends. The CDR3 DNA follows: TGTGCCAGTAGTCCACGGGGGGCTTATGGCTACACCTTC. This gives the protein CASSPRGAYGYTF.

This clone was recorded only once. The chain has TRBV11-3 and TRBJ2-3; D gene uncertain. The CDR3 sequence is 12 residues long. CDR1 is SGHNT and CDR2 is YENEEA in the germline V gene. The V end was cut by 3 bases, the J end by 7 bases, with 8 bases between. The CDR3 nucleotides read TGTGCCAGCAGCTTGGGTCAGAATACGCAGTATTTT. Translated, it gives CASSLGQNTQYF.

Notes on this clone: Within the sample, other DNA sequences also encode this same CDR3. This rearrangement joins TRBV14 to TRBJ1-6, with D unclear. This CDR3 has 13 residues. Trimming took 1 base from V and 5 from J, leaving 3 bases between them. The V gene's germline CDR1 is SGHDN and CDR2 FVKESK. CDR3 amino acids: CASSQVHNSPLHF. The CDR3 nucleotides are TGTGCCAGCAGCCAAGTACATAATTCACCCCTCCACTTT.

The chain carries TRBV29-1 and TRBJ1-4; 8 bases fit TRBD1. Germline values: CDR1 SQVTM, CDR2 ANQGSEA. This CDR3 has 12 residues. Germline trimming cut 4 bases from V and 8 bases from J; bases unmatched to any gene: 3. CDR3 amino acids: CSVGTGREKLFF. CDR3 nucleotides: TGCAGCGTTGGGACAGGGCGCGAAAAACTGTTTTTT.

This chain links TRBV28 with TRBJ1-3; perhaps TRBD1 as D (6 bases). CDR3 size: 15 residues. V lost 2 bases, J lost 7 bases, and 15 bases lay in between. CDR1 is MDHEN and CDR2 is SYDVKM in the germline V gene. CDR3 region: CASSLASSGVNTIYF. CDR3 DNA sequence: TGTGCCAGCAGTTTAGCGTCCTCAGGGGTGAACACCATATATTTT.

With respect to this clone: Other DNA sequences in this sample translate to the same CDR3. The CDR3 loop is CASSLSGSSYNEQFF. DNA of the CDR3: TGTGCCAGCAGTTTAAGCGGGAGCTCCTACAATGAGCAGTTCTTC. This chain links TRBV28 with TRBJ2-1, with 8 bases matching TRBD2. The germline V gene encodes CDR1 MDHEN and CDR2 SYDVKM. This CDR3 is built from 15 residues. The ends lost 2 bases at V and 0 bases at J; junction bases unmatched: 0.